This entry lists 19 T cell receptor beta chains sequenced from one sample in a study of cytomegalovirus exposure and HLA in healthy donors. 60 Vbeta and 13 Jbeta primers were used in PCR. Produced via immunoSEQ multiplex PCR; TCRdb's table is partial and in-frame only. Here the sample spans about 170,000 clones, roughly 80% being singletons. The sample consisted of PBMCs. These receptors all stem from a male donor in good health and CMV-seronegative.

The chain has TRBV28 and TRBJ1-2; D perhaps matches TRBD1 (6 bases). This CDR3 is built from 13 residues. With 8 bases removed from V and 5 bases from J, the gap between germline ends came to 15 bases. The germline V gene encodes CDR1 MDHEN and CDR2 SYDVKM. Here the CDR3 reads CASYPGHLYGYTF. CDR3 nucleotides: TGTGCCAGCTACCCGGGACATCTTTATGGCTACACCTTC.

V and J are TRBV6-6 and TRBJ1-4; D is unresolved. The length of the CDR3 is 15 residues. Germline V CDR1 and CDR2: MNHNY, SVGAGI (reference sequence). V lost 5 bases and J lost 7, with 17 bases in between. As DNA, the CDR3 is TGTGCCAGCAGTCCAAGGTCCGTTACGGGTGAAAAACTGTTTTTT. Amino acids: CASSPRSVTGEKLFF.

The chain recombines TRBV7-8 with TRBJ2-1, with TRBD1 identical over 11 bases. The ends lost 8 bases at V and 7 bases at J; junction bases unmatched: 7. Germline V gene lookup returns CDR1 SGHVS and CDR2 FQNEAQ. This CDR3 contains 14 residues. DNA for the CDR3: TGTGCCAGCTTCGGACAGGGGGCTGGAAATGAGCAGTTCTTC. Amino acid sequence: CASFGQGAGNEQFF. Full variable domain (rest looked up from reference TRBV7-8 and TRBJ2-1): GAGVSQSPRYKVAKRGQDVALRCDPISGHVSLFWYQQALGQGPEFLTYFQNEAQLDKSGLPSDRFFAERPEGSVSTLKIQRTQQEDSAVYLCASFGQGAGNEQFFGPGTRLTVL.

V and J are TRBV25-1 and TRBJ2-3, with 15 bases matching TRBD2. The CDR3 sequence is 16 residues long. Germline V lookup: CDR1 MGHDK, CDR2 SYGVNS. Trimming at V came to 5 bases and at J to 1 base, leaving 1 base not matched to a gene. CDR3 protein: CASSRTSGGGTDTQYF. For the CDR3, the DNA is TGTGCCAGCAGTAGGACTAGCGGGGGGGGCACAGATACGCAGTATTTT.

This clone was found once. The gene calls are TRBV29-1 and TRBJ2-7; 7 positions agree with TRBD2. The CDR3 has 14 residues. CDR1 is SQVTM and CDR2 is ANQGSEA in the germline V gene. V was clipped by 4 bases and J by 2 bases; unmatched bases: 8. CDR3 loop: CSVGGRVGTYEQYF. CDR3 DNA: TGCAGCGTTGGGGGGAGGGTGGGAACCTACGAGCAGTACTTC.

The genes are TRBV5-1 and TRBJ2-7; 11 bases align to TRBD1. Trimming cost V 0 bases and J 2 bases; bases outside gene matches: 4. This CDR3 comprises 16 residues. Germline assignment: CDR1 SGHRS and CDR2 YFSETQ. The CDR3 is CASSLDGTGGPYEQYF. The CDR3 nucleotides are TGCGCCAGCAGCTTGGACGGGACAGGGGGGCCCTACGAGCAGTACTTC.

V and J are TRBV9 and TRBJ1-1, with a tentative D call TRBD1 (5 bases). Trimming took off 4 bases at V and 0 bases at J, with 10 bases between the two ends. The CDR3 has 14 residues. Germline loops: CDR1 SGDLS, CDR2 YYNGEE. The CDR3 bases are TGTGCCAGCAGCCCCAGACAGCTGAACACTGAAGCTTTCTTT. Translating it yields CASSPRQLNTEAFF.

This chain's CDR3 is CASSPLAVDTQYF. The CDR3 region has the DNA TGTGCCAGCAGCCCTCTAGCGGTGGATACGCAGTATTTT. The chain recombines TRBV7-2 with TRBJ2-3, with 7 bases that match TRBD2. The germline CDR1 and CDR2 sequences are SGHTA and FQGNSA. The CDR3 runs 13 residues. The V gene end was trimmed by 5 bases and the J gene end by 6 bases; junction bases not matched to a gene: 5.

The gene calls are TRBV28 and TRBJ2-7; a possible D gene is TRBD1 (7 bases). V lost 5 bases and J 6 bases, leaving 23 bases between the germline ends. There are 16 residues in the CDR3. The germline gives CDR1 MDHEN, CDR2 SYDVKM. This CDR3 reads CASSTRTQGRSGEQYF. The CDR3 region has the DNA TGTGCCAGCAGTACCCGAACACAGGGGAGGTCGGGCGAGCAGTACTTC.

The count of this clone is one. J is TRBJ2-1 and V is TRBV25-1; TRBD1 matches at 7 bases. The CDR3 is 14 amino acids. V was pared by 6 bases and J by 4 bases, with 6 bases of the junction left unmatched. Germline V lookup: CDR1 MGHDK, CDR2 SYGVNS. The CDR3 bases are TGTGCCAGCAGCACCTCGGGACAGTACAATGAGCAGTTCTTC. Translating gives CASSTSGQYNEQFF.

As DNA, the CDR3 is TGTGCCAGCAGATTACAGGGGGGAGAGACCCAGTACTTC. It encodes CASRLQGGETQYF. J is TRBJ2-5 and V is TRBV5-6; 8 nucleotides match TRBD1. After removal of 5 bases from V and 4 bases from J, the junction contained 4 bases not matched to a gene. This CDR3 has 13 amino acids. CDR1 is SGHDT and CDR2 is YYEEEE in the germline V gene.

J is TRBJ2-1 and V is TRBV29-1; 10 bases match TRBD2. Germline CDR1 is SQVTM and CDR2 is ANQGSEA. The CDR3 runs to 14 residues. Trimming cost V 7 bases and J 5 bases; bases outside gene matches: 8. The CDR3 DNA sequence: TGCAGCGGTCAGGGGACTAGCGTGAACAATGAGCAGTTCTTC. The encoded protein is CSGQGTSVNNEQFF.

This clone was counted only a few times. The chain is built from TRBV7-9 and TRBJ1-1; D perhaps matches TRBD1 (5 bases). CDR3 length equals 12 residues. Trimming shortened V by 5 bases and J by 8 bases, and 12 bases separated the two germline ends. Germline CDR1 and CDR2: SEHNR and FQNEAQ (reference sequence). The CDR3 reads CASSLGPGEAFF. The DNA of the CDR3 is TGTGCCAGCAGCCTGGGGCCGGGCGAAGCTTTCTTT.

The V call is TRBV4-1, the J call TRBJ2-7, with D hard to call. V dropped 1 base and J dropped 4 bases, with 11 bases sitting between them. The CDR3 consists of 14 residues. Germline V gene sequence: CDR1 MGHRA, CDR2 YSYEKL. The CDR3 is CASSQGVSMYEQYF. CDR3 DNA sequence: TGCGCCAGCAGCCAAGGTGTTAGCATGTACGAGCAGTACTTC.

DNA of the CDR3: TGTGCCAGCAGCCCGAGAAAGACAGGACATATACAAGCTTTCTTT. Translation gives CASSPRKTGHIQAFF. V and J are TRBV13 and TRBJ1-1; D might be TRBD1 (6 bases). CDR3 length equals 15 residues. Germline V gene sequence: CDR1 PRHDT, CDR2 FYEKMQ (reference sequence). The germline V and J ends were trimmed by 5 bases and 9 bases, with 22 bases remaining between them.

The chain couples TRBV28 to TRBJ1-1; D might be TRBD1 (5 bases). The V gene's germline CDR1 is MDHEN and CDR2 SYDVKM. The CDR3 covers 13 residues. V was pared by 3 bases and J by 7 bases, with 12 bases between. The CDR3 region has the DNA TGTGCCAGCAGTTTGGGGTGGGGGGGTGAAGCTTTCTTT. It yields the protein CASSLGWGGEAFF.

This clone is a singleton in its sample. The rearrangement uses TRBV2 and TRBJ2-7; 11 nucleotides match TRBD1. CDR1 and CDR2 from the germline V gene are SNHLY and FYNNEI. V was clipped by 5 bases and J by 2 bases; unmatched bases: 2. CDR3 length: 14 amino acids. The CDR3 DNA reads TGTGCCAGCAGTCCGGGACAGGGGGCCTACGAGCAGTACTTC. Protein product: CASSPGQGAYEQYF.

The chain couples TRBV2 to TRBJ2-5, with TRBD1 matching 8 bases. Judging by the DNA end, TRBJ2-7 fits better; the J call may be wrong. Germline V CDR1 and CDR2: SNHLY, FYNNEI. This CDR3 has 15 amino acids. The CDR3 DNA reads TGTGCCAGCAGAGTAGGACAGGGCCCTTCCTACGAGCAGTACTTC. It codes for CASRVGQGPSYEQYF.

J is TRBJ1-1 and V is TRBV6-6, with TRBD1 identical over 8 bases. Losses at the gene ends were 5 bases for V and 6 bases for J; bases not matched to a gene: 11. CDR3 length: 15 amino acids. Germline-derived CDR1 and CDR2 are MNHNY and SVGAGI (reference sequence). CDR3 bases: TGTGCCAGCAGTGATTCAGGGGGCTACGATCCTGAAGCTTTCTTT. Its translation: CASSDSGGYDPEAFF.